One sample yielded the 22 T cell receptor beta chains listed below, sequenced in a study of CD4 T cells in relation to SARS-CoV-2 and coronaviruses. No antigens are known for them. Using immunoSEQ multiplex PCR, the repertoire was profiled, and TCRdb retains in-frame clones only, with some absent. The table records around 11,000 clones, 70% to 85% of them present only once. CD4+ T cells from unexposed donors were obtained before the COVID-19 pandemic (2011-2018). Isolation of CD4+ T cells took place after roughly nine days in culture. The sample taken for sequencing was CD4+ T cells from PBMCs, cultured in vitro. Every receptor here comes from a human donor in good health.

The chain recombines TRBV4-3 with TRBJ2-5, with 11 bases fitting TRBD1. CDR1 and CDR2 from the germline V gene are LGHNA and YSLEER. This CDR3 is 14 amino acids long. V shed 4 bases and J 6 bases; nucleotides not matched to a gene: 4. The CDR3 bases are TGCGCCAGCAGCCGGGACAGGGGGATGAAGACCCAGTACTTC. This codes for CASSRDRGMKTQYF.

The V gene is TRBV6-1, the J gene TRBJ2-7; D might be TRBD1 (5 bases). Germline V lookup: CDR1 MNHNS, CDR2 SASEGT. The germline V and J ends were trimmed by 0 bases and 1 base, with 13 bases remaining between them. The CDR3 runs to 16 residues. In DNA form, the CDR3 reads TGTGCCAGCAGTGAAGCTGGCAGGGTGGAGTCCTACGAGCAGTACTTC. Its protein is CASSEAGRVESYEQYF.

CDR3 bases: TGTGCCAGCAGCAGGAGCCTTACCCGGGACAAAACCTACGAGCAGTACTTC. Protein product: CASSRSLTRDKTYEQYF. V usage is TRBV21-1 and J usage is TRBJ2-7; the D call of TRBD1 is as the table states it, not checked on the DNA. TRBV21-1 is classified as a pseudogene. This CDR3 spans 17 amino acids.

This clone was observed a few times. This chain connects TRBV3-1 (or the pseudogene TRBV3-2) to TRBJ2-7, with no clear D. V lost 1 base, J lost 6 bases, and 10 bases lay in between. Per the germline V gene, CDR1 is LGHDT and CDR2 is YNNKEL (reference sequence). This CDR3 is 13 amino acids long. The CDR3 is CASSQAERTEQYF. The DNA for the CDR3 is TGTGCCAGCAGCCAAGCGGAAAGGACCGAGCAGTACTTC.

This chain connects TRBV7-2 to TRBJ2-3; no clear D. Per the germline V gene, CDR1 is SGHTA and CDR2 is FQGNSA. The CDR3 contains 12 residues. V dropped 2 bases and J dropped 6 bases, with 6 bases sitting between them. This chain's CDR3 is CASSLTSDTQYF. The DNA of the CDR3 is TGTGCCAGCAGCTTAACGTCGGATACGCAGTATTTT.

The chain's CDR3 is CASSFNQGQPQHF. In nucleotides, the CDR3 is TGTGCCAGCAGTTTCAATCAGGGACAGCCCCAGCATTTT. The chain links TRBV12-3 or TRBV12-4 to TRBJ1-5, with D maybe TRBD1 (5 bases). The ends were cut back, 3 bases at V and 7 bases at J, with 10 bases in the middle. The CDR3 length is 13 residues.

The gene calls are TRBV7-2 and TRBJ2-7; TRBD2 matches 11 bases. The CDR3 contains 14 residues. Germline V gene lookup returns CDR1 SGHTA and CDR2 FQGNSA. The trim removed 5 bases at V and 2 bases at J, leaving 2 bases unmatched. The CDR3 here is CASSRSGRAYEQYF. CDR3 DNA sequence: TGTGCCAGCAGCCGTAGCGGGAGGGCCTACGAGCAGTACTTC.

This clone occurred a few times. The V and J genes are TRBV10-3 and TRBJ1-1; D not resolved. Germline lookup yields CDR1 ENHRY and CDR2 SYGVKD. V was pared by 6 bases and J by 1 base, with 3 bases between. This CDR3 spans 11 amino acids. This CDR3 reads CAIRGNTEAFF. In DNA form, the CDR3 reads TGTGCCATCAGGGGGAACACTGAAGCTTTCTTT.

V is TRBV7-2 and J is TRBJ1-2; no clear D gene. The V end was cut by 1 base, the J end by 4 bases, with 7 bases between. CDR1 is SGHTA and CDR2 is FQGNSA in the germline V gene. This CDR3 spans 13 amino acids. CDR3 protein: CASSLVGGYGYTF. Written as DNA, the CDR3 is TGTGCCAGCAGCTTAGTAGGTGGCTATGGCTACACCTTC.

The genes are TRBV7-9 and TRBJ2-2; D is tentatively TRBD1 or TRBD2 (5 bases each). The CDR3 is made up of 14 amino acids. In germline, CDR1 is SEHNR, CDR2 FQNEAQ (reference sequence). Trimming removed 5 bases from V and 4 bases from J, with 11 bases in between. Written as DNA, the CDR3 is TGTGCCAGCAGCCCAGGGACGGTCACCGGGGAGCTGTTTTTT. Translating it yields CASSPGTVTGELFF.

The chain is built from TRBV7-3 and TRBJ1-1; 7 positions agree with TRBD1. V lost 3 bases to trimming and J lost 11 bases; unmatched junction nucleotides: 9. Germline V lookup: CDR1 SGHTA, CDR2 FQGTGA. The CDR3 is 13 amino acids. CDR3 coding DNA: TGTGCCAGCAGCTTTTCGAGGACAGGACGGGCTTTCTTT. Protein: CASSFSRTGRAFF.

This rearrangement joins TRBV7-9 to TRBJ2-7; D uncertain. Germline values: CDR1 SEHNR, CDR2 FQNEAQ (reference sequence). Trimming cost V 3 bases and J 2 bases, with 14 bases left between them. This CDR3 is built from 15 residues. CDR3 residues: CASSFVQAGAYEQYF. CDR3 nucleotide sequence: TGTGCCAGCAGCTTCGTCCAGGCTGGAGCCTACGAGCAGTACTTC. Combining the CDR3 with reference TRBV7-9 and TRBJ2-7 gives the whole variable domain DTGVSQNPRHKITKRGQNVTFRCDPISEHNRLYWYRQTLGQGPEFLTYFQNEAQLEKSRLLSDRFSAERPKGSFSTLEIQRTEQGDSAMYLCASSFVQAGAYEQYFGPGTRLTVT.

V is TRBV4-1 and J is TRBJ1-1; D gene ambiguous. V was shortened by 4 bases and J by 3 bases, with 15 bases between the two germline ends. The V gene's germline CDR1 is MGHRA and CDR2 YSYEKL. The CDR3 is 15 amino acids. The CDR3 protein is CASSPSRWWDTEAFF. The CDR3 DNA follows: TGCGCCAGCAGCCCCAGTAGGTGGTGGGACACTGAAGCTTTCTTT.

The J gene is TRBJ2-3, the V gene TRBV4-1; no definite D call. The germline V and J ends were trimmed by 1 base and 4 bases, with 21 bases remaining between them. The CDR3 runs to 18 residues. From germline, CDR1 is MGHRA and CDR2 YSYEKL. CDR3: CASSQVGLGGSRADTQYF. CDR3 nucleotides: TGCGCCAGCAGCCAAGTAGGGCTGGGTGGGTCCCGCGCAGATACGCAGTATTTT.

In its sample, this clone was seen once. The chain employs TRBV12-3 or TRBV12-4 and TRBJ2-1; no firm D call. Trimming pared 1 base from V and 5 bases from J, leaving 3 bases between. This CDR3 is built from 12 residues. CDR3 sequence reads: CASSLGHNEQFF. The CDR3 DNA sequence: TGTGCCAGCAGTTTAGGGCACAATGAGCAGTTCTTC.

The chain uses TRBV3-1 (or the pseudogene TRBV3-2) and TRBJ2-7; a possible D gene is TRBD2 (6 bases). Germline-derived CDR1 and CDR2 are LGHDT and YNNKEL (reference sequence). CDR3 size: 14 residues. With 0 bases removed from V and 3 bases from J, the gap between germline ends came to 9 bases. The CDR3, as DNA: TGTGCCAGCAGCCAAGATCTGGGAGGCTACGAGCAGTACTTC. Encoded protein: CASSQDLGGYEQYF.

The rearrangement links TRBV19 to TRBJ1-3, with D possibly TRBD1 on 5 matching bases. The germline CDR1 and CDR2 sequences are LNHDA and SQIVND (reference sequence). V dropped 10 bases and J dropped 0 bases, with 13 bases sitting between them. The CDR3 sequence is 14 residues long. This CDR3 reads CATTTGLSGNTIYF. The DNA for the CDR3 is TGTGCCACCACAACAGGTCTCTCTGGAAACACCATATATTTT.

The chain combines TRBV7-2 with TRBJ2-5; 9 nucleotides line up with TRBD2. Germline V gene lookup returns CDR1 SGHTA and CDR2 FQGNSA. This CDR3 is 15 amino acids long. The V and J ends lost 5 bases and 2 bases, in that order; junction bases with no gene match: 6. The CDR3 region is CASSLSSGGQETQYF. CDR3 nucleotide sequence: TGTGCCAGCAGCCTTTCGAGCGGGGGGCAAGAGACCCAGTACTTC.

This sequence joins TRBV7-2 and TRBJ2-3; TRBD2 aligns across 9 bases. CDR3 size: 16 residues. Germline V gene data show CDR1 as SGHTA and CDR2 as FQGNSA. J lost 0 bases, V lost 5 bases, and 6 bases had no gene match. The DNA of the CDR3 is TGTGCCAGCAGCCCCCCTGGACTAGCGAGCACAGATACGCAGTATTTT. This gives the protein CASSPPGLASTDTQYF. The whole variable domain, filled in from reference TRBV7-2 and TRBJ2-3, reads GAGVSQSPSNKVTEKGKDVELRCDPISGHTALYWYRQSLGQGLEFLIYFQGNSAPDKSGLPSDRFSAERTGGSVSTLTIQRTQQEDSAVYLCASSPPGLASTDTQYFGPGTRLTVL.

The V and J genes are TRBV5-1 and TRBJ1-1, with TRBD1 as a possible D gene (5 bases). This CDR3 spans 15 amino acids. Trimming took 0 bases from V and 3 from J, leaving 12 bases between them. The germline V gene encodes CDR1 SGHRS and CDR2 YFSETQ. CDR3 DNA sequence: TGCGCCAGCAGCTTGGGACAGACCTTCGACACTGAAGCTTTCTTT. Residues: CASSLGQTFDTEAFF.

The CDR3, as DNA: TGTGCCAGCAGCCGCGAGGGAGGGATTTATGGCTACACCTTC. Translation gives CASSREGGIYGYTF. This chain joins TRBV28 and TRBJ1-2; D is undetermined. The CDR3 has 14 residues. Trimming removed 6 bases from V and 5 bases from J, with 16 bases in between. Germline CDR1 reads MDHEN; CDR2 reads SYDVKM.

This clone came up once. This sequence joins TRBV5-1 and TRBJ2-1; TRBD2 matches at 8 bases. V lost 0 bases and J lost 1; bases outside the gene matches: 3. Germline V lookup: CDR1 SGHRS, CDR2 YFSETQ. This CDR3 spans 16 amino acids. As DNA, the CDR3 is TGCGCCAGCAGCTTGGCCGGACTAGCTTCCTACAATGAGCAGTTCTTC. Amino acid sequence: CASSLAGLASYNEQFF.